The T cell receptor beta chain described here comes from a study of T cell responses to AZD1222 COVID-19 vaccine. Study-wide results and limits: As reported, nearly half of all spike-specific TCRs target variant regions that are unmutated. Baseline serology detected seropositivity in only 6 or 7 AZD1222 recipients. Two AZD1222 administrations were followed by greater Spike-specific TCR breadth and depth. Donors skewed white British and female; clonal diversity was possibly underestimated.

Assay used: immunoSEQ multiplex PCR; TCRdb lists only in-frame clones, some missing. The sample contains hundreds of thousands of clones, 93% of which appear only once. The CDR3 covers 17 residues. Germline lookup yields CDR1 SGDLS and CDR2 YYNGEE. V shed 4 bases and J shed 0 bases, with 19 bases lying between them. As for this clone: Its specificity is not known.

The chain has TRBV9 and TRBJ1-1; the D is unclear. The sequence was obtained from an adult in good health. The sample in question was peripheral blood, obtained on day 0 of MenACWY control vaccination. The CDR3 here is CASSPFPSLFMNTEAFF. As DNA, the CDR3 is TGTGCCAGCAGCCCTTTCCCCTCGCTATTCATGAACACTGAAGCTTTCTTT.